This is a list of T cell receptor beta chains from one sample in a study of early T cells in non-severe SARS-CoV-2 infection. TCRdb processed the 5' RACE reads anew with MiXCR; each CDR3 protein has one entry. This sample has 80,000 to 95,000 distinct CDR3 sequences; roughly 15% occur once, and the top ten carry under 1.5%. The sample consisted of whole blood. Receptors were obtained from an adult who was a healthcare worker with PCR-confirmed SARS-CoV-2 infection or an uninfected control (not recorded which). CDR3s leave out the opening cysteine and the closing phenylalanine or tryptophan.

v_gene: TRBV12-3/TRBV12-4
CDR3aa: ASSLRLAGAPGTQY

v_gene: TRBV27
CDR3aa: ASSHLFSSGGAELF

v_gene: TRBV5-4
CDR3aa: ASSFSVRQRLLNYGYT

v_gene: TRBV10-3
CDR3aa: AISGGGQENTEAF

v_gene: TRBV13
CDR3aa: ASSLVGGGGNTIY

v_gene: TRBV10-1
CDR3aa: ASSEGGSTYEQY

v_gene: TRBV3-1
CDR3aa: ASSQVAGGPTY

v_gene: TRBV12-3/TRBV12-4
CDR3aa: ASSFGANNSPLH

v_gene: TRBV7-6
CDR3aa: ASSLVGGSGTGELF

v_gene: TRBV11-3
CDR3aa: ASSLGDRGSYNEQF

v_gene: TRBV29-1
CDR3aa: SVRDKDSPLH

v_gene: TRBV11-2
CDR3aa: ASRRLAGNTGELF

v_gene: TRBV2
CDR3aa: ASSGRGYT

v_gene: TRBV6-2/TRBV6-3
CDR3aa: ASSYLTSPDTQY

v_gene: TRBV19
CDR3aa: ASSFLAGGSGANVLT

v_gene: TRBV20-1
CDR3aa: SATRQATSTDTQY

v_gene: TRBV12-3/TRBV12-4
CDR3aa: ASSLRPEDYGYT

v_gene: TRBV12-5
CDR3aa: ASGLGTSGGGTQY

v_gene: TRBV5-1
CDR3aa: ASRRDLAYEQY

v_gene: TRBV7-2
CDR3aa: ASSQRDIVNYGYT

v_gene: TRBV12-3/TRBV12-4
CDR3aa: ASSTYPASGPKGGNEQF

v_gene: TRBV7-9
CDR3aa: ASRGDAGGYT

v_gene: TRBV2
CDR3aa: ASSGGTVNTEAF

v_gene: TRBV18
CDR3aa: ASSPPGQGYNEQF

v_gene: TRBV13
CDR3aa: ASSLWTKNIQY

v_gene: TRBV28
CDR3aa: ASSPPGQDLTYEQY

v_gene: TRBV19
CDR3aa: ASSLLGLAGGPNTQY

v_gene: TRBV6-5
CDR3aa: ASSSVSGQGAYGYT

v_gene: TRBV5-4
CDR3aa: ASSFGTAEGNSPLH

v_gene: TRBV28
CDR3aa: ASSWSPPGASLEQY

v_gene: TRBV7-9
CDR3aa: ASSGRWPDEKLF

v_gene: TRBV6-6
CDR3aa: ASSYGGVDTQY